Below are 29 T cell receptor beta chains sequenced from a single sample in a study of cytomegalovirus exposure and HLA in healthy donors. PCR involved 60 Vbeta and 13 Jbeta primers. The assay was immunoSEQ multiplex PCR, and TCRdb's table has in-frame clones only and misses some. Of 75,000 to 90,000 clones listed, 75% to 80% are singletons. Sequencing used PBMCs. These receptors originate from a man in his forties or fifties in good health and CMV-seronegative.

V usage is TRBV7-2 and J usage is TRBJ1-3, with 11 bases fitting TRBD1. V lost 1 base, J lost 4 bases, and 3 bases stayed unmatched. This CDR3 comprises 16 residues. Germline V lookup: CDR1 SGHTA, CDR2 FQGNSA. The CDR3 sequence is CASSLGTGGYGNTIYF. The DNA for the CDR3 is TGTGCCAGCAGCTTAGGGACAGGGGGCTACGGAAACACCATATATTTT.

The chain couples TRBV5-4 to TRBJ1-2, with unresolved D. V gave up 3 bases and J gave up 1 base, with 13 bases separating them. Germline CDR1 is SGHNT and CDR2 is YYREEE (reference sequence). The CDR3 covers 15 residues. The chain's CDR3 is CASSSVDTRNYGYTF. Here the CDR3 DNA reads TGTGCCAGCAGCTCTGTAGACACCCGTAACTATGGCTACACCTTC.

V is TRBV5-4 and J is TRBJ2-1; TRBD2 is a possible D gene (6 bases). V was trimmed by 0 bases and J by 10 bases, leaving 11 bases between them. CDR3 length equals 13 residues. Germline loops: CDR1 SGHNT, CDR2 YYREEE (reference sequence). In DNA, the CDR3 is TGTGCCAGCAGCTTGGAGTGGAGCGGGGAGCAGTTCTTC. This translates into CASSLEWSGEQFF.

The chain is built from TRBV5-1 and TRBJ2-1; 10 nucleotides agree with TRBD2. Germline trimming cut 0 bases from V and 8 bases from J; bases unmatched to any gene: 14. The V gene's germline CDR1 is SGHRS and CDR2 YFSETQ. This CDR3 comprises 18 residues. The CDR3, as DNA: TGCGCCAGCAGCTTGGCCTCGTCTTCTAGCGGGAGAGACGATGAGCAGTTCTTC. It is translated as CASSLASSSSGRDDEQFF.

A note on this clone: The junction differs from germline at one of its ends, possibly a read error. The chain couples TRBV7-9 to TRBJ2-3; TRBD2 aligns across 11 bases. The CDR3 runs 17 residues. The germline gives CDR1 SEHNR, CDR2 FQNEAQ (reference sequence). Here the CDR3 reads CASSSRGTSGFTDTQYF. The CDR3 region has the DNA TGTGCCAGCAGCTCCCGAGGGACTAGCGGATTCACAGATACGCAATATTTT.

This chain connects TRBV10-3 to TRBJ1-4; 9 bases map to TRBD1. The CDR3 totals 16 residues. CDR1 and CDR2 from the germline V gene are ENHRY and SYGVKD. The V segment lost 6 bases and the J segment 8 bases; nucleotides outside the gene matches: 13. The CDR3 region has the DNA TGTGCCATCAGCGAAGGGGGCGGGACAGGGAACGAAAAACTGTTTTTT. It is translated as CAISEGGGTGNEKLFF.

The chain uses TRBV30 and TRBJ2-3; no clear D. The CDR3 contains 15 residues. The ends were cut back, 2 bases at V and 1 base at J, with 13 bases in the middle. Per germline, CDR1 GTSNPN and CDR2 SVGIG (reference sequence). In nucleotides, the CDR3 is TGTGCCTGGAGTAACAGTCCTACCGGCACAGATACGCAGTATTTT. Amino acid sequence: CAWSNSPTGTDTQYF. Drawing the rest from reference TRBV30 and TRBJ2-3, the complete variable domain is SQTIHQWPATLVQPVGSPLSLECTVEGTSNPNLYWYRQAAGRGLQLLFYSVGIGQISSEVPQNLSASRPQDRQFILSSKKLLLSDSGFYLCAWSNSPTGTDTQYFGPGTRLTVL.

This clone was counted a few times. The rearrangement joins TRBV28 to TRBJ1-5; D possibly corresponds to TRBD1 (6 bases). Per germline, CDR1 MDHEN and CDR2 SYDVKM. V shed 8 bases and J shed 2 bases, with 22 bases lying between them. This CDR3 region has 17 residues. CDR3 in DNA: TGTGCCAGCCGTACTCCCACCGGGACAAGTCGCAATCAGCCCCAGCATTTT. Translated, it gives CASRTPTGTSRNQPQHF.

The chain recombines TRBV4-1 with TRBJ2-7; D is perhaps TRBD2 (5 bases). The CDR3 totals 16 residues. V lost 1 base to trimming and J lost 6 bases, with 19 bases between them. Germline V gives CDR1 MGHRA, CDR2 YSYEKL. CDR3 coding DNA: TGCGCCAGCAGCCAAGTATCCTCGGAGGTTCTCAGCGAGCAGTACTTC. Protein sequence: CASSQVSSEVLSEQYF.

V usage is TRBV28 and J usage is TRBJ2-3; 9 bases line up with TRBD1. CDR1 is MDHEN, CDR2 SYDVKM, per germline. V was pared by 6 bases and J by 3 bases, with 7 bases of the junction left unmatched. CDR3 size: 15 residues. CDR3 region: CASRRHGQGTDTQYF. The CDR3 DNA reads TGTGCCAGCAGGCGACACGGACAGGGGACAGATACGCAGTATTTT.

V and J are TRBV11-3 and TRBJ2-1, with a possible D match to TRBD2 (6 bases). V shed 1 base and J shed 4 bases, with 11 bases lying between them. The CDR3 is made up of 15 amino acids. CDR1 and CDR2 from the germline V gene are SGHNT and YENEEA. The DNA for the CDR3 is TGTGCCAGCAGCTTAGCCAGCGGGCCATACAATGAGCAGTTCTTC. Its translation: CASSLASGPYNEQFF.

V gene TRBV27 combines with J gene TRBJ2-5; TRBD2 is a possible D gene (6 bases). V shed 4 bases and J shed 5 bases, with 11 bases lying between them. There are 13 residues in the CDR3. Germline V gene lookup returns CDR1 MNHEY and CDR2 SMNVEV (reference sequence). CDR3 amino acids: CASSSRDWETQYF. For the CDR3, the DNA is TGTGCCAGCAGTTCCAGGGACTGGGAGACCCAGTACTTC.

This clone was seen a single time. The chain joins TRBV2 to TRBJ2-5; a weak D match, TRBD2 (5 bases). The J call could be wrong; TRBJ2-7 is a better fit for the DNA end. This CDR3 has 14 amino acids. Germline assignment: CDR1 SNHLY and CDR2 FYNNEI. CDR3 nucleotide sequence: TGTGCCAGCAGTAGGGTGGCGGGCTCCTACGAGCAGTACTTC. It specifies CASSRVAGSYEQYF.

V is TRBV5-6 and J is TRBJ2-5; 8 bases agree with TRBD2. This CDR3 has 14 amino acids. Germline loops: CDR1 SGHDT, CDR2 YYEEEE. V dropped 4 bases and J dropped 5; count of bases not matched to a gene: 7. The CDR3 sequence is CASSRRAGVETQYF. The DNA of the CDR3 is TGTGCCAGCAGCCGGCGAGCGGGAGTGGAGACCCAGTACTTC.

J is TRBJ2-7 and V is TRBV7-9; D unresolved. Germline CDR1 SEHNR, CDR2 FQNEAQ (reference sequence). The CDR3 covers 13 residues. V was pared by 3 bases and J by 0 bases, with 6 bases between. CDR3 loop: CASSFYASYEQYF. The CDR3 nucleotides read TGTGCCAGCAGCTTCTACGCCTCCTACGAGCAGTACTTC.

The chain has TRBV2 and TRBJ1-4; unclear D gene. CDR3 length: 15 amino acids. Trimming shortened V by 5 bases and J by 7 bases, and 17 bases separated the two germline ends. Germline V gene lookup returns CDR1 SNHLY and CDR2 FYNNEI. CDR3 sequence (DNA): TGTGCCAGCAGTCGTCTTAAGGCGGGGAGTGAAAAACTGTTTTTT. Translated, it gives CASSRLKAGSEKLFF.

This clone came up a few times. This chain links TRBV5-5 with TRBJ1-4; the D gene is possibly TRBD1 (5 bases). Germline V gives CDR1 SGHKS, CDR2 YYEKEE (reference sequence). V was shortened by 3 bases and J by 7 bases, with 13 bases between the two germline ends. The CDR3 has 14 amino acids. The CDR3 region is CASSSETDSEKLFF. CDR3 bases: TGTGCCAGCAGCTCGGAGACAGACAGTGAAAAACTGTTTTTT.

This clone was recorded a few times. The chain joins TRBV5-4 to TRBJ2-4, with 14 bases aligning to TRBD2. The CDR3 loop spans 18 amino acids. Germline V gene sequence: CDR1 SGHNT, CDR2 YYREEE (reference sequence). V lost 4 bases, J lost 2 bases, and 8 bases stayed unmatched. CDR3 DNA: TGTGCCAGCAGCGCGCCGGGACTAGCGGGAGAGCCCAAAAACATTCAGTACTTC. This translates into CASSAPGLAGEPKNIQYF.

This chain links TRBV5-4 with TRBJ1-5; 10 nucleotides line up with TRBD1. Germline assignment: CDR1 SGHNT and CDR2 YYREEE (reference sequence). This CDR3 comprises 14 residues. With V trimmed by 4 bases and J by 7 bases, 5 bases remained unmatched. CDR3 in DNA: TGTGCCAGCAGCCGACAGGGGGCAAGACAGCCCCAGCATTTT. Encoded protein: CASSRQGARQPQHF.

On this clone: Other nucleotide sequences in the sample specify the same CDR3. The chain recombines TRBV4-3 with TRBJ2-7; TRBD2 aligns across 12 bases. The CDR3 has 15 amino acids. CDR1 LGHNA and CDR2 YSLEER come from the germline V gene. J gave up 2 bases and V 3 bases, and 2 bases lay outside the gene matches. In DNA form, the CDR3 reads TGCGCCAGCAGCCAGACTAGCGGGAGAGCCTACGAGCAGTACTTC. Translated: CASSQTSGRAYEQYF.

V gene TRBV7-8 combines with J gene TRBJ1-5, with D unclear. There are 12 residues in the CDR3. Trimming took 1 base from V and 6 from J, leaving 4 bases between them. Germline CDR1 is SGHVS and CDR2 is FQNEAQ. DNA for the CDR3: TGTGCCAGCAGCTTAGTCGGTCAGCCCCAGCATTTT. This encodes CASSLVGQPQHF. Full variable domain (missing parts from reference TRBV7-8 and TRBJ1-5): GAGVSQSPRYKVAKRGQDVALRCDPISGHVSLFWYQQALGQGPEFLTYFQNEAQLDKSGLPSDRFFAERPEGSVSTLKIQRTQQEDSAVYLCASSLVGQPQHFGDGTRLSIL.

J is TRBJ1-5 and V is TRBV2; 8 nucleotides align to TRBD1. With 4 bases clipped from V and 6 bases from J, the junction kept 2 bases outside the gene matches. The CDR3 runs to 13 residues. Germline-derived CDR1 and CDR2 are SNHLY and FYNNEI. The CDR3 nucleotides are TGTGCCAGCAGTGGAGACAGGGGTCAGCCCCAGCATTTT. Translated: CASSGDRGQPQHF. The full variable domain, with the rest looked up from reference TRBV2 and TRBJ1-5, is EPEVTQTPSHQVTQMGQEVILRCVPISNHLYFYWYRQILGQKVEFLVSFYNNEISEKSEIFDDQFSVERPDGSNFTLKIRSTKLEDSAMYFCASSGDRGQPQHFGDGTRLSIL.

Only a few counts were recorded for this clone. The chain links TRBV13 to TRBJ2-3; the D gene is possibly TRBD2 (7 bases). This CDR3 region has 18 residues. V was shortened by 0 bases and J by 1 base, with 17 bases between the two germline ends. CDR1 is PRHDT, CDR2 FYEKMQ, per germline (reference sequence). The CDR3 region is CASSLGAGVSGRTDTQYF. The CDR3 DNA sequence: TGTGCCAGCAGCTTAGGGGCAGGGGTTAGCGGGCGCACAGATACGCAGTATTTT.

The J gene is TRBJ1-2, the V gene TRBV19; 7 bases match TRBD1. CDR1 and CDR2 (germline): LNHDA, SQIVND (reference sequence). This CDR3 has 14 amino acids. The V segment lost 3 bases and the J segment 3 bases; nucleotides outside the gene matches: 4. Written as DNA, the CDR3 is TGTGCCAGTAGTATGACAGGGAGTGACTATGGCTACACCTTC. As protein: CASSMTGSDYGYTF.

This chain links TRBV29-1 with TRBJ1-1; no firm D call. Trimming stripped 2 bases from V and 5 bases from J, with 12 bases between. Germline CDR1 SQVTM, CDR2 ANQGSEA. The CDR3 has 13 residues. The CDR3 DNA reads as TGCAGCGTTGAATTGGGAGATGGAACTGAAGCTTTCTTT. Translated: CSVELGDGTEAFF.

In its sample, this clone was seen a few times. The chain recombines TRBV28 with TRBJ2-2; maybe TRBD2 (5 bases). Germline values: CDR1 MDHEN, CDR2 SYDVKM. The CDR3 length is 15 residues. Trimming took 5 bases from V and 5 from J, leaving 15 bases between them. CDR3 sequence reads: CASSVGSEWTGELFF. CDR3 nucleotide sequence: TGTGCCAGCAGTGTAGGGAGCGAGTGGACCGGGGAGCTGTTTTTT.

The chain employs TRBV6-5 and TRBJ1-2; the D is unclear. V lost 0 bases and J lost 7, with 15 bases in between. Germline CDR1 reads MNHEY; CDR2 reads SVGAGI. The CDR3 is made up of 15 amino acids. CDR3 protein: CASSYSSEGGSGYTF. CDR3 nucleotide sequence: TGTGCCAGCAGTTACTCCTCGGAGGGCGGATCTGGCTACACCTTC.

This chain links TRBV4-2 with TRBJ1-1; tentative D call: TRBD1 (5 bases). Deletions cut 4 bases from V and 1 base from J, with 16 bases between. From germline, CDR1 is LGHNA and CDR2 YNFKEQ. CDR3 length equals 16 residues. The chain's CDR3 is CASSLYAGPQNTEAFF. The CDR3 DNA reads TGTGCCAGCAGCCTCTATGCGGGACCTCAGAACACTGAAGCTTTCTTT.

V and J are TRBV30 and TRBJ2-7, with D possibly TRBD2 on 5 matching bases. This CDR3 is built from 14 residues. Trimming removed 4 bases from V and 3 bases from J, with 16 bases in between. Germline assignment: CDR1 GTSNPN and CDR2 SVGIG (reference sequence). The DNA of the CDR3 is TGTGCCTGGACCCTAGGGCCGGGGAGCTACGAGCAGTACTTC. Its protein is CAWTLGPGSYEQYF.